The 6 T cell receptor beta chains in this list originate from one sample, sequenced in a study of shared clonotypes between healthy human individuals. The table came from immunoSEQ multiplex PCR; TCRdb's copy has only in-frame clones and leaves some out. This sample yields some 2.3 million clones, of which more than 85% are seen a single time; about 0.41% belongs to the top ten. The sequencing sample was made of naive CD4+ T cells from PBMCs. As to subset: CD45RA+ positively selected. All receptors derive from a man between 18 and 35 years old in good health. Some clones in this sample may be carry-over from other donors' samples.

This clone was found once. CDR3 in DNA: TGTGCCTGGAGTGAGGGACAGGGGTGGACAGATACGCAGTATTTT. Translated, it gives CAWSEGQGWTDTQYF. This rearrangement joins TRBV30 to TRBJ2-3; 10 nucleotides agree with TRBD1. The V segment lost 1 base and the J segment 3 bases; nucleotides outside the gene matches: 4. Per germline, CDR1 GTSNPN and CDR2 SVGIG (reference sequence). This CDR3 comprises 15 residues. Full variable domain (remainder filled in from reference TRBV30 and TRBJ2-3): SQTIHQWPATLVQPVGSPLSLECTVEGTSNPNLYWYRQAAGRGLQLLFYSVGIGQISSEVPQNLSASRPQDRQFILSSKKLLLSDSGFYLCAWSEGQGWTDTQYFGPGTRLTVL.

The J gene is TRBJ2-7, the V gene TRBV7-9, with unresolved D. Between the trimmed V and J ends, which lost 2 bases and 5 bases, there was a span of 16 bases. The CDR3 has 15 residues. CDR1 is SEHNR, CDR2 FQNEAQ, per germline (reference sequence). The CDR3 spells CASSLSFTGWNEQYF. The CDR3 DNA follows: TGTGCCAGCAGCTTAAGCTTTACTGGGTGGAACGAGCAGTACTTC.

Here the CDR3 DNA reads TGTGCCAGCAGTTCACAGGGACAGGGGTACGGAGATACGCAGTATTTT. Protein sequence: CASSSQGQGYGDTQYF. This chain joins TRBV6-5 and TRBJ2-3; TRBD1 matches at 10 bases. Per the germline V gene, CDR1 is MNHEY and CDR2 is SVGAGI. The CDR3 is made up of 16 amino acids. Unmatched junction bases numbered 9, after V lost 4 bases and J lost 5 bases.

This sequence joins TRBV25-1 and TRBJ2-2; 7 nucleotides agree with TRBD1. CDR1 and CDR2 from the germline V gene are MGHDK and SYGVNS. V gave up 3 bases and J gave up 1 base; unmatched junction bases: 5. The CDR3 is 16 residues long. CDR3 amino acids: CASSDHRTGNTGELFF. The CDR3 DNA follows: TGTGCCAGCAGTGATCACCGGACAGGGAACACCGGGGAGCTGTTTTTT.

The rearrangement joins TRBV6-5 to TRBJ2-5; possible D gene TRBD2, 6 bases. With the DNA end fitting TRBJ2-7 better, the J assignment may be wrong. Germline values: CDR1 MNHEY, CDR2 SVGAGI. The length of the CDR3 is 15 residues. The DNA of the CDR3 is TGTGCCAGCAGTTACTCCCGGGAGAGCTCCTACGAGCAGTACTTC. Amino acid sequence: CASSYSRESSYEQYF.

This clone was recorded once. The genes are TRBV5-4 and TRBJ1-2; a possible D gene is TRBD1 (5 bases). Trimming removed 1 base from V and 0 bases from J, with 10 bases in between. The V gene's germline CDR1 is SGHNT and CDR2 YYREEE (reference sequence). CDR3 size: 15 residues. Here the CDR3 DNA reads TGTGCCAGCAGCTTGAACCGGGGGGCTAACTATGGCTACACCTTC. Translating gives CASSLNRGANYGYTF.